The 32 T cell receptor beta chains given below trace back to one sample, sequenced in a study of blood T cell repertoires in COVID-19. Profiled with immunoSEQ multiplex PCR; TCRdb holds only in-frame clones, not every one. The sample includes about 45,000 clones, 90% to 95% of them seen just once. The sample taken for sequencing was peripheral blood. The receptors come from a man over 45 with COVID-19, enrolled during active disease.

The chain recombines TRBV7-8 with TRBJ2-7; 8 positions agree with TRBD1. Per germline, CDR1 SGHVS and CDR2 FQNEAQ. After removal of 3 bases from V and 5 bases from J, the junction contained 9 bases not matched to a gene. There are 15 residues in the CDR3. CDR3 amino acids: CASSFATQGANEQYF. CDR3 nucleotide sequence: TGTGCCAGCAGCTTCGCAACCCAGGGGGCAAACGAGCAGTACTTC.

The chain links TRBV7-2 to TRBJ2-3, with D tentatively TRBD2 (6 bases). Looked up from germline, CDR1 is SGHTA and CDR2 is FQGNSA. V shed 5 bases and J shed 0 bases, with 15 bases lying between them. The CDR3 totals 16 residues. CDR3 coding DNA: TGTGCCAGCAGCCCCTCCGGGACTCCTAGCACAGATACGCAGTATTTT. Protein product: CASSPSGTPSTDTQYF.

The rearrangement joins TRBV7-3 to TRBJ1-1; TRBD1 is a possible D gene (5 bases). Germline V gene sequence: CDR1 SGHTA, CDR2 FQGTGA. V dropped 2 bases and J dropped 7 bases, with 11 bases sitting between them. This CDR3 is 13 amino acids long. The CDR3: CASSLFSGGEAFF. The CDR3 bases are TGTGCCAGCAGCTTATTCAGCGGGGGTGAAGCTTTCTTT.

The chain is built from TRBV5-4 and TRBJ2-3; D is ambiguous. Trimming pared 0 bases from V and 3 bases from J, leaving 8 bases between. Germline V gene data show CDR1 as SGHNT and CDR2 as YYREEE (reference sequence). This CDR3 is 14 amino acids long. The CDR3 is CASSLDTATDTQYF. In nucleotides, the CDR3 is TGTGCCAGCAGCTTGGATACAGCTACAGATACGCAGTATTTT.

This sequence joins TRBV13 and TRBJ1-2; 9 bases align to TRBD1. The trim removed 5 bases at V and 2 bases at J, leaving 9 bases unmatched. The CDR3 has 16 amino acids. The germline CDR1 and CDR2 sequences are PRHDT and FYEKMQ (reference sequence). The CDR3 loop reads CASSPSPGQGNYGYTF. The CDR3 nucleotides are TGTGCCAGCAGCCCATCTCCGGGACAGGGAAACTATGGCTACACCTTC.

The chain carries TRBV5-1 and TRBJ2-7; TRBD1 matches at 11 bases. The length of the CDR3 is 15 residues. CDR1 SGHRS and CDR2 YFSETQ come from the germline V gene. V lost 0 bases to trimming and J lost 5 bases; unmatched junction nucleotides: 4. The CDR3: CASSLAGTGGNEQYF. For the CDR3, the DNA is TGCGCCAGCAGCTTGGCCGGGACAGGGGGTAACGAGCAGTACTTC.

The chain recombines TRBV7-9 with TRBJ2-1; D is ambiguous. Germline CDR1 reads SEHNR; CDR2 reads FQNEAQ (reference sequence). V lost 0 bases to trimming and J lost 9 bases, with 12 bases between them. The CDR3 spans 14 residues. CDR3 sequence: CASSLAWAAGEQFF. CDR3 nucleotide sequence: TGTGCCAGCAGCTTAGCGTGGGCTGCAGGTGAGCAGTTCTTC.

This chain connects TRBV5-1 to TRBJ2-1; D ambiguous. Germline assignment: CDR1 SGHRS and CDR2 YFSETQ. The CDR3 consists of 14 residues. V lost 0 bases and J 6 bases, leaving 10 bases between the germline ends. The CDR3 nucleotides read TGCGCCAGCAGCTTGGGGGCAGTAAGCAATGAGCAGTTCTTC. Translating gives CASSLGAVSNEQFF.

J is TRBJ1-2 and V is TRBV7-2; D ambiguous. Between the trimmed V and J ends, which lost 2 bases and 4 bases, there was a span of 8 bases. CDR3 length equals 13 residues. Germline V gene data show CDR1 as SGHTA and CDR2 as FQGNSA. The CDR3 DNA reads as TGTGCCAGCAGCTTATTTTCCGGCTATGGCTACACCTTC. Encoded protein: CASSLFSGYGYTF.

V usage is TRBV28 and J usage is TRBJ2-2; D not resolved. Germline values: CDR1 MDHEN, CDR2 SYDVKM. The CDR3 has 17 residues. The ends were cut back, 1 base at V and 4 bases at J, with 16 bases in the middle. The CDR3 sequence: CASSLSGLRGVTGELFF. In DNA, the CDR3 is TGTGCCAGCAGTTTATCCGGTCTGCGCGGTGTCACCGGGGAGCTGTTTTTT.

The V gene is TRBV29-1, the J gene TRBJ2-7; TRBD1 agrees at 8 bases. Germline trimming cut 6 bases from V and 2 bases from J; bases unmatched to any gene: 9. Germline CDR1 and CDR2: SQVTM and ANQGSEA. CDR3 size: 14 residues. The CDR3 region is CSVVGQGDPYEQYF. The DNA for the CDR3 is TGCAGCGTCGTAGGACAGGGTGACCCCTACGAGCAGTACTTC.

The chain employs TRBV5-1 and TRBJ1-5, with a tentative D call TRBD1 (5 bases). From germline, CDR1 is SGHRS and CDR2 YFSETQ. The CDR3 extends over 16 amino acids. V was clipped by 0 bases and J by 0 bases, with 10 bases between them. Here the CDR3 reads CASSLAGRDSNQPQHF. CDR3 sequence (DNA): TGCGCCAGCAGCTTGGCCGGCAGGGATAGCAATCAGCCCCAGCATTTT. Looking up the rest from reference TRBV5-1 and TRBJ1-5 gives the full variable domain: KAGVTQTPRYLIKTRGQQVTLSCSPISGHRSVSWYQQTPGQGLQFLFEYFSETQRNKGNFPGRFSGRQFSNSRSEMNVSTLELGDSALYLCASSLAGRDSNQPQHFGDGTRLSIL.

CDR3 sequence reads: CASKDRVNTEAFF. The CDR3, as DNA: TGTGCCAGTAAGGACAGGGTGAACACTGAAGCTTTCTTT. This chain links TRBV19 with TRBJ1-1; TRBD1 matches 8 bases. CDR1 is LNHDA, CDR2 SQIVND, per germline (reference sequence). This CDR3 has 13 amino acids. With 7 bases clipped from V and 0 bases from J, the junction kept 1 base outside the gene matches.

The CDR3 sequence: CASSLVQGTGGYTF. The DNA for the CDR3 is TGTGCCAGCAGCTTAGTTCAGGGAACAGGCGGCTACACCTTC. The chain uses TRBV7-9 and TRBJ1-2, with D tentatively TRBD1 (5 bases). This CDR3 contains 14 residues. Germline lookup yields CDR1 SEHNR and CDR2 FQNEAQ (reference sequence). With 1 base removed from V and 8 bases from J, the gap between germline ends came to 14 bases.

The CDR3 sequence: CSVRQGYNSPLHF. In nucleotides, the CDR3 is TGCAGCGTAAGACAGGGTTACAATTCACCCCTCCACTTT. J is TRBJ1-6 and V is TRBV29-1; 7 bases line up with TRBD1. The CDR3 spans 13 residues. Germline V gives CDR1 SQVTM, CDR2 ANQGSEA. The trim removed 6 bases at V and 7 bases at J, leaving 6 bases unmatched.

The chain carries TRBV19 and TRBJ2-3; 8 bases align to TRBD2. The CDR3 totals 15 residues. Germline trimming cut 3 bases from V and 4 bases from J; bases unmatched to any gene: 6. Germline values: CDR1 LNHDA, CDR2 SQIVND (reference sequence). This CDR3 reads CASSIGLAGSDTQYF. CDR3 in DNA: TGTGCCAGTAGTATCGGGCTAGCGGGCTCAGATACGCAGTATTTT.

The rearrangement joins TRBV28 to TRBJ2-7; 7 bases are shared with TRBD1. CDR3 length: 14 residues. The J segment lost 3 bases and the V segment lost 6 bases, leaving 8 bases of the junction unmatched. Germline CDR1 reads MDHEN; CDR2 reads SYDVKM. The CDR3 DNA sequence: TGTGCCAGCAGCTTTTTCGACAGGGACTACGAGCAGTACTTC. Translated, it gives CASSFFDRDYEQYF.

This clone was detected once. This chain connects TRBV5-4 to TRBJ1-6; D may be TRBD1 (6 bases). The V gene's germline CDR1 is SGHNT and CDR2 YYREEE (reference sequence). The V end was cut by 4 bases, the J end by 7 bases, with 15 bases between. This CDR3 has 15 residues. CDR3 region: CASSLTTGGNSPLHF. DNA for the CDR3: TGTGCCAGCAGCCTCACGACAGGTGGAAATTCACCCCTCCACTTT.

This clone was seen only once. V is TRBV7-3 and J is TRBJ1-1; no clear D gene. The CDR3 spans 14 residues. V lost 5 bases to trimming and J lost 4 bases, with 14 bases between them. Germline V lookup: CDR1 SGHTA, CDR2 FQGTGA. The CDR3 loop reads CASSPTSGVTEAFF. Here the CDR3 DNA reads TGTGCCAGCAGCCCGACGAGTGGAGTCACTGAAGCTTTCTTT.

This chain connects TRBV4-2 to TRBJ1-4, with TRBD1 identical over 7 bases. J was trimmed by 8 bases and V by 3 bases; bases with no gene match: 12. The CDR3 loop spans 16 amino acids. Germline V gene sequence: CDR1 LGHNA, CDR2 YNFKEQ. Here the CDR3 reads CASSQSKGAPGEKLFF. The CDR3 region has the DNA TGTGCCAGCAGCCAGTCTAAGGGGGCCCCAGGCGAAAAACTGTTTTTT.

This clone was recorded once. The chain joins TRBV28 to TRBJ1-1; 11 nucleotides align to TRBD1. Germline trimming cut 8 bases from V and 1 base from J; bases unmatched to any gene: 9. The germline V gene has CDR1 MDHEN and CDR2 SYDVKM. The CDR3 spans 16 residues. The CDR3 reads CASRTGGLTENTEAFF. The DNA of the CDR3 is TGTGCCAGCCGGACAGGGGGCCTTACAGAGAACACTGAAGCTTTCTTT.

The rearrangement uses TRBV6-6 and TRBJ1-4; 8 nucleotides match TRBD1. The germline CDR1 and CDR2 sequences are MNHNY and SVGAGI (reference sequence). The CDR3 is made up of 15 amino acids. V dropped 2 bases and J dropped 3; count of bases not matched to a gene: 2. CDR3 nucleotide sequence: TGTGCCAGCAGTTACCAGGGGGCGGCTAATGAAAAACTGTTTTTT. Protein product: CASSYQGAANEKLFF.

The chain uses TRBV5-5 and TRBJ1-2, with D possibly matching TRBD1 (5 bases). The CDR3 is 15 residues long. Deletions cut 1 base from V and 0 bases from J, with 10 bases between. Germline values: CDR1 SGHKS, CDR2 YYEKEE (reference sequence). As DNA, the CDR3 is TGTGCCAGCAGCTTGAAACAGGAACCTAACTATGGCTACACCTTC. Translated, it gives CASSLKQEPNYGYTF.

The rearrangement uses TRBV2 and TRBJ2-3; tentatively, D is TRBD1 (6 bases). The V end was cut by 4 bases, the J end by 0 bases, with 11 bases between. Per germline, CDR1 SNHLY and CDR2 FYNNEI. CDR3 length equals 15 residues. CDR3 DNA: TGTGCCAGCAGTGGCCCGGGACAAAGCACAGATACGCAGTATTTT. Protein: CASSGPGQSTDTQYF.

The chain is built from TRBV15 and TRBJ2-7; TRBD1 agrees at 7 bases. V gave up 5 bases and J gave up 0 bases; unmatched junction bases: 10. Germline V CDR1 and CDR2: LNHNV, YYDKDF (reference sequence). The CDR3 is 16 amino acids. CDR3 sequence reads: CATSPPGRGSSYEQYF. DNA for the CDR3: TGTGCCACCAGCCCCCCCGGCAGGGGGAGCTCCTACGAGCAGTACTTC.

CDR3 sequence: CASSQEGDRGPGANVLTF. The CDR3 coding sequence is TGTGCCAGCAGCCAAGAGGGGGACAGGGGGCCTGGGGCCAACGTCCTGACTTTC. The V gene is TRBV4-2, the J gene TRBJ2-6, with 12 positions matching TRBD1. There are 18 residues in the CDR3. Trimming removed 0 bases from V and 2 bases from J; junction bases left unmatched: 2. Germline V lookup: CDR1 LGHNA, CDR2 YNFKEQ.

CDR3 sequence: CAWSAGLDSYNEQFF. CDR3 nucleotides: TGTGCCTGGAGTGCGGGACTGGATTCCTACAATGAGCAGTTCTTC. The chain employs TRBV30 and TRBJ2-1, with D maybe TRBD2 (6 bases). Germline CDR1 and CDR2: GTSNPN and SVGIG (reference sequence). The CDR3 runs 15 residues. The V end was cut by 1 base, the J end by 1 base, with 11 bases between.

V is TRBV19 and J is TRBJ1-1; D is perhaps TRBD1 (5 bases). The CDR3 consists of 13 residues. Trimming pared 6 bases from V and 5 bases from J, leaving 13 bases between. The germline CDR1 and CDR2 sequences are LNHDA and SQIVND (reference sequence). The CDR3 DNA sequence: TGTGCCAGTAGCCTCCAGGGAGGGACTGAAGCTTTCTTT. Translation: CASSLQGGTEAFF.

The sample holds one count of this clone. The chain recombines TRBV7-2 with TRBJ2-3; D uncertain. V was pared by 0 bases and J by 2 bases, with 18 bases between. Germline V gene lookup returns CDR1 SGHTA and CDR2 FQGNSA. The CDR3 runs 18 residues. CDR3 loop: CASSLASRVHIDTDTQYF. CDR3 DNA sequence: TGTGCCAGCAGCTTAGCGTCCCGGGTCCATATCGACACAGATACGCAGTATTTT.

The genes are TRBV9 and TRBJ1-2; TRBD1 agrees at 10 bases. Germline CDR1 reads SGDLS; CDR2 reads YYNGEE. The ends lost 4 bases at V and 0 bases at J; junction bases unmatched: 12. The CDR3 sequence is 18 residues long. The CDR3 DNA reads TGTGCCAGCAGCCCGAGTGGGACAGGGGCGCTCGCTAACTATGGCTACACCTTC. Its protein is CASSPSGTGALANYGYTF.

The rearrangement uses TRBV2 and TRBJ2-5; tentatively, D is TRBD2 (6 bases). The germline CDR1 and CDR2 sequences are SNHLY and FYNNEI. V gave up 4 bases and J gave up 4 bases, with 16 bases separating them. The CDR3 spans 15 residues. CDR3 bases: TGTGCCAGCAGTGGAACGGGAGTAAGACGAGAGACCCAGTACTTC. Its translation: CASSGTGVRRETQYF.

The chain carries TRBV19 and TRBJ2-6, with 7 bases identical to TRBD1. The germline gives CDR1 LNHDA, CDR2 SQIVND (reference sequence). CDR3 length equals 15 residues. The V segment lost 5 bases and the J segment 2 bases; nucleotides outside the gene matches: 3. The CDR3 DNA reads TGTGCCAGTAGTTCGCAGGGGGCTGGGGCCAACGTCCTGACTTTC. Protein: CASSSQGAGANVLTF.